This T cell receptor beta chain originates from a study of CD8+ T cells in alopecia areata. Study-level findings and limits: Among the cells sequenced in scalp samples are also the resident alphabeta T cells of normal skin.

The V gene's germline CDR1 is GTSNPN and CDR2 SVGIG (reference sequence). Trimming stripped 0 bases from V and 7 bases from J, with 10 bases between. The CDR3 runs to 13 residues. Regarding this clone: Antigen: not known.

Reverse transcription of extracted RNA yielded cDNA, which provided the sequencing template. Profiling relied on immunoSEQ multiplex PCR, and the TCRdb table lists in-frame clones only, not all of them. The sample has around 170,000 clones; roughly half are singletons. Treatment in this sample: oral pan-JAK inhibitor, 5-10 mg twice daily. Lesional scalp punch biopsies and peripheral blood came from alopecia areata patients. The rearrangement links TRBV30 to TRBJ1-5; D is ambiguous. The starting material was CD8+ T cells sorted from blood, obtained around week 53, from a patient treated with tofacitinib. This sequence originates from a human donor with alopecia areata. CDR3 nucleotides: TGTGCCTGGAGTGTAAATAGTGGCCAGCCCCAGCATTTT. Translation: CAWSVNSGQPQHF.